The clone carrying this T cell receptor beta chain was observed a single time. Antigen specificity is unknown. These data originate in a study of OX40 agonist ivuxolimab in advanced cancers. Study overall: Cancers in dose escalation were hepatocellular, melanoma, renal cell and head and neck. The eligibility criteria allowed prior anti-PD-1, anti-PD-L1 or anti-CTLA-4 therapy, and 30% to 40% had some. Partial responses were recorded for three patients, including one with hepatocellular carcinoma and two with cutaneous melanoma.

The CDR3 contains 13 residues. The V end was cut by 0 bases, the J end by 10 bases, with 7 bases between. Per germline, CDR1 SGHAT and CDR2 FQNNGV. Some clones are missing from TCRdb's copy, which holds only in-frame ones; the method was immunoSEQ multiplex PCR. Among 70,000 to 75,000 clones, about 79% were seen once, and the ten largest hold 1.1%. General study points: In CD8+ T cells, expanded clones were on average more numerous than in CD4+.

This material consisted of CD4+ or CD8+ T cells sorted from blood, taken in a trial of the OX40 agonist ivuxolimab. This chain connects TRBV11-2 to TRBJ1-6, with unresolved D. This sequence was found in an adult with an advanced solid tumor such as melanoma, head and neck, liver or kidney cancer. CDR3 amino acids: CASSLEVESPLHF. In DNA, the CDR3 is TGTGCCAGCAGCTTAGAAGTGGAATCACCCCTCCACTTT.